This is a list of T cell receptor beta chains from one sample in a study of technical replicates of blood from a handful of donors. Libraries were prepared by immunoSEQ multiplex PCR; TCRdb keeps only in-frame clonotypes and omits some of them. Counted here are tens of thousands of clones, over 95% occurring once; the ten biggest clones make up about 0.38%. Specimen: T cells isolated from PBMCs. The receptors were sampled from a human donor in good health. Both conserved end residues are part of each CDR3. A D gene is named only where the DNA matches it firmly. Size is stated for part of the rows, as once, few or many counts, or as a class when the clone is expanded.

TRBV25-1	TRBD2	NA	TRBJ2-7	CASSEVRASGIYEQYF	TGTGCCAGCAGTGAGGTTAGGGCTAGCGGGATCTACGAGCAGTACTTC
TRBV27	NA	NA	TRBJ1-5	CASSFTQGDQPQHF	TGTGCCAGCAGTTTTACCCAGGGCGATCAGCCCCAGCATTTT
TRBV5-6	TRBD1	NA	TRBJ2-5	CASSEGDRGKETQYF	TGTGCCAGCAGCGAGGGGGACAGGGGAAAAGAGACCCAGTACTTC
TRBV7-2	NA	NA	TRBJ1-4	CASSLEGDGIEKLFF	TGTGCCAGCAGCTTAGAGGGAGACGGCATTGAAAAACTGTTTTTT
TRBV18	NA	NA	TRBJ1-1	CASSPSTFEYWNTEAFF	TGTGCCAGCTCACCTTCTACCTTTGAATATTGGAACACTGAAGCTTTCTTT
TRBV7-9	NA	once	TRBJ1-2	CASSLGAIDYTF	TGTGCCAGCAGCTTAGGTGCTATCGACTACACCTTC
TRBV19	NA	NA	TRBJ2-7	CASSPGGSWYYEQYF	TGTGCCAGTAGCCCAGGAGGGTCTTGGTACTACGAGCAGTACTTC
TRBV5-1	NA	NA	TRBJ2-7	CASSLASREQYF	TGCGCCAGCAGCTTGGCTTCTAGGGAGCAGTACTTC
TRBV5-4	NA	NA	TRBJ2-3	CASSLGLPSSTDTQYF	TGTGCCAGCAGCTTGGGACTACCTTCGAGCACAGATACGCAGTATTTT
TRBV7-9	TRBD2	NA	TRBJ2-2	CASTLLAGSNTGELFF	TGTGCCAGCACCCTACTAGCGGGATCGAACACCGGGGAGCTGTTTTTT
TRBV4-2	TRBD1	NA	TRBJ1-1	CASSLGTANTEAFF	TGTGCCAGCAGCCTCGGGACAGCCAACACTGAAGCTTTCTTT
TRBV25-1	NA	NA	TRBJ1-1	CASSESGREEAFF	TGTGCCAGCAGTGAATCTGGGAGGGAAGAGGCTTTCTTT
TRBV28	NA	once	TRBJ2-3	CASSFSSTITDTQYF	TGTGCCAGCAGTTTCAGTAGCACCATAACAGATACGCAGTATTTT
TRBV19	NA	NA	TRBJ1-2	CASSIQGISNYGYTF	TGTGCCAGTAGTATACAGGGAATATCTAACTATGGCTACACCTTC
TRBV11-3	TRBD2	NA	TRBJ2-7	CASSPTSGSPYEQYF	TGTGCCAGCAGCCCTACTAGCGGATCTCCCTACGAGCAGTACTTC
TRBV27	TRBD1	once	TRBJ1-4	CASKQGTATNEKLFF	TGTGCCAGCAAACAGGGGACTGCAACTAATGAAAAACTGTTTTTT
TRBV27	NA	NA	TRBJ2-5	CASSLSGGFSETQYF	TGTGCCAGCAGTTTATCCGGCGGGTTTTCGGAGACCCAGTACTTC
TRBV4-3	TRBD2	once	TRBJ2-7	CASSQDMSRTGLVTSYEQYF	TGCGCCAGCAGCCAAGATATGTCTCGAACGGGACTAGTGACTTCCTACGAGCAGTACTTC
TRBV6-5	TRBD2	NA	TRBJ2-7	CASSVLAGGYEQYF	TGTGCCAGCAGTGTACTAGCGGGAGGCTACGAGCAGTACTTC
TRBV5-1	NA	NA	TRBJ2-7	CASSGQTFSSSYEQYF	TGCGCCAGCAGCGGACAGACTTTTTCCAGCTCCTACGAGCAGTACTTC
TRBV5-1	NA	once	TRBJ2-1	CASSPTSYEQFF	TGCGCCAGCAGCCCCACATCTTATGAGCAGTTCTTC
TRBV5-1	NA	NA	TRBJ1-2	CASSEGYGYTF	TGCGCCAGCAGCGAGGGCTATGGCTACACCTTC
TRBV15	NA	once	TRBJ2-7	CATSSFSSYEQYF	TGTGCCACCAGCAGTTTTAGCTCCTACGAGCAGTACTTC
TRBV7-8	NA	NA	TRBJ1-5	CASSSRSYSNQPQHF	TGTGCCAGCAGCTCACGGTCCTATAGCAATCAGCCCCAGCATTTT
TRBV6-5	TRBD1	NA	TRBJ1-2	CASFDRVGGYTF	TGTGCCAGCTTTGACAGGGTCGGTGGCTACACCTTC
TRBV5-4	NA	NA	TRBJ2-3	CASSRGLNTDTQYF	TGTGCCAGCAGCCGGGGACTGAACACAGATACGCAGTATTTT
TRBV6-1	NA	NA	TRBJ1-3	CASSRDKFSGNTIYF	TGTGCCAGCAGTAGGGACAAATTCTCTGGAAACACCATATATTTT
TRBV12-2	NA	NA	TRBJ1-1	CASRLAGRVGNTEAFF	TGTGCAAGTCGCTTAGCGGGGAGGGTAGGGAACACTGAAGCTTTCTTT
TRBV4-1	NA	NA	TRBJ2-2	CASSPRVAANTGELFF	TGCGCCAGCAGCCCGCGGGTAGCGGCAAACACCGGGGAGCTGTTTTTT
TRBV2	TRBD2	NA	TRBJ2-7	CASSQRTSAIYEQYF	TGTGCCAGCAGTCAAAGGACTAGCGCCATTTACGAGCAGTACTTC
TRBV6-5	TRBD1	NA	TRBJ1-2	CASTGTGGFGYTF	TGTGCCAGTACCGGGACAGGGGGCTTTGGCTACACCTTC
TRBV7-9	NA	NA	TRBJ1-4	CASSDNLMRVLFF	TGTGCCAGCAGCGACAATCTAATGCGAGTGCTGTTTTTT
TRBV19	NA	once	TRBJ2-3	CASSIVSTSTDTQYF	TGTGCCAGTAGTATAGTAAGTACTAGCACAGATACGCAGTATTTT
TRBV6-1	NA	NA	TRBJ2-1	CASSELGGVVRHEQFF	TGTGCCAGCAGTGAACTCGGAGGAGTTGTTAGGCATGAGCAGTTCTTC
TRBV2	TRBD2	NA	TRBJ2-7	CASKVAGDDEQYF	TGTGCCAGCAAGGTAGCGGGAGATGACGAGCAGTACTTC
TRBV19	TRBD2	NA	TRBJ2-7	CASSRRLAGYEQYF	TGTGCCAGTAGTAGACGACTAGCGGGTTACGAGCAGTACTTC
TRBV19	NA	NA	TRBJ1-3	CASSTDSTGNTIYF	TGTGCCAGTAGTACGGACAGTACCGGAAACACCATATATTTT
TRBV19	NA	NA	TRBJ1-5	CATSDTSNQPQHF	TGTGCCACCTCGGACACCAGCAATCAGCCCCAGCATTTT
TRBV11-1	NA	once	TRBJ2-1	CASSLEKTGSQFF	TGTGCCAGCAGCTTGGAAAAGACTGGTTCTCAGTTCTTC
TRBV5-1	TRBD1	NA	TRBJ1-5	CASSPGTDNQPQHF	TGCGCCAGCAGCCCAGGGACAGACAATCAGCCCCAGCATTTT
TRBV27	TRBD1	NA	TRBJ1-1	CASGTGVIEAFF	TGTGCCAGCGGGACAGGGGTGATTGAAGCTTTCTTT
TRBV30	NA	NA	TRBJ2-7	CAWDRDNYEQYF	TGTGCCTGGGACCGGGACAACTACGAGCAGTACTTC
TRBV28	NA	NA	TRBJ1-2	CASSLGSQGHLTLYGYTF	TGTGCCAGCAGTTTAGGTAGCCAGGGGCACCTCACTTTATATGGCTACACCTTC
TRBV13	NA	NA	TRBJ2-2	CASSSGQGGLDNTGELFF	TGTGCCAGCAGCTCAGGTCAGGGAGGCCTGGACAACACCGGGGAGCTGTTTTTT
TRBV6-5	NA	NA	TRBJ1-1	CASSSHPAGQTEAFF	TGTGCCAGCAGTTCCCACCCGGCAGGGCAGACTGAAGCTTTCTTT
TRBV30	TRBD1	NA	TRBJ1-2	CAWRRGQGGMNNYGYTF	TGTGCCTGGAGGAGGGGACAGGGGGGCATGAATAACTATGGCTACACCTTC
TRBV7-2	NA	NA	TRBJ1-2	CASSFGVGYTF	TGTGCCAGCAGCTTCGGGGTTGGCTACACCTTC
TRBV15	TRBD1	NA	TRBJ2-4	CATSSGQGAWNIQYF	TGTGCCACCAGCTCTGGACAGGGGGCATGGAACATTCAGTACTTC
TRBV7-2	NA	NA	TRBJ2-2	CASSLPVNTGELFF	TGTGCCAGCAGCTTACCAGTGAACACCGGGGAGCTGTTTTTT
TRBV5-5	TRBD1	NA	TRBJ2-2	CASNPGTGAGGELFF	TGTGCCAGCAACCCCGGGACAGGGGCCGGCGGGGAGCTGTTTTTT
TRBV4-3	NA	once	TRBJ2-2	CASSQEVAFFSGELFF	TGCGCCAGCAGCCAAGAAGTAGCGTTCTTTTCCGGGGAGCTGTTTTTT